The source of this TCR beta chain is a study of blood T cell repertoires in COVID-19. Overall study: Nucleic acid was either cDNA or gDNA, and it came from T cells, B-cell-depleted T cells, or PBMCs.

TCRdb's copy holds only in-frame clones and misses some; the assay was immunoSEQ multiplex PCR. Among about 240,000 clones listed, under 85% were seen once. The CDR3 is 15 residues long. Germline V CDR1 and CDR2: LNHDA, SQIVND (reference sequence). Germline trimming cut 4 bases from V and 4 bases from J; bases unmatched to any gene: 6. Input material: peripheral blood. This chain uses TRBV19 with TRBJ2-3; 9 bases agree with TRBD2. This clonotype originated in a man aged 30 to 45 who had recovered from COVID-19. The CDR3 nucleotides are TGTGCCAGTAGTAAGTCGTCTAGCGGGGCAGATACGCAGTATTTT. Amino acid sequence: CASSKSSSGADTQYF.